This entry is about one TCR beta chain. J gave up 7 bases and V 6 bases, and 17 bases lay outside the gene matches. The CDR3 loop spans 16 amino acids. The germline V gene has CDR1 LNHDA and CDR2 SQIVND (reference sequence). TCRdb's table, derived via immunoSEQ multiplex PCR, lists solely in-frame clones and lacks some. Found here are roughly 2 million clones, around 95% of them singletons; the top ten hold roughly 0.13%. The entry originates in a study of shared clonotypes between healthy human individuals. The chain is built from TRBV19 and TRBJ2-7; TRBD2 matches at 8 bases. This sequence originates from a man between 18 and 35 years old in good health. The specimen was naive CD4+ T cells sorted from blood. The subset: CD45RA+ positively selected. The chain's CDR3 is CASRTEAKAGAGEQYF. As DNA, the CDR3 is TGTGCCAGTAGAACAGAAGCCAAAGCGGGAGCCGGGGAGCAGTACTTC.